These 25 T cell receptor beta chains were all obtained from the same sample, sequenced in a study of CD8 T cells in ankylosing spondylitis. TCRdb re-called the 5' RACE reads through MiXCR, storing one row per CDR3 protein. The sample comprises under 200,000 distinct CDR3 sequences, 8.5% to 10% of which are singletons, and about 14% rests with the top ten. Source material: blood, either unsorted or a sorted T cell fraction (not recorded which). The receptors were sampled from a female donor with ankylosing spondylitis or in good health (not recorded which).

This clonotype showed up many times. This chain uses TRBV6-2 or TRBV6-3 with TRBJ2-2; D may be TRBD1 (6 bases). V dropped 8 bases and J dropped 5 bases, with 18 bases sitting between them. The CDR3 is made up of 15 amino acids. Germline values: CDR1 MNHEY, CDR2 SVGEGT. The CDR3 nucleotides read TGTGCCAGCCAAGACAAGGGGGAATCAACCGGGGAGCTGTTTTTT. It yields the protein CASQDKGESTGELFF.

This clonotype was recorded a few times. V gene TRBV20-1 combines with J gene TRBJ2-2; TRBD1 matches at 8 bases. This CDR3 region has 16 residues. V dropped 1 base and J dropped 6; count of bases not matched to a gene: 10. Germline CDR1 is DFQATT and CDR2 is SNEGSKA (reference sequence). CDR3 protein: CSARVAQGDLAGELFF. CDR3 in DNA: TGCAGTGCTAGAGTGGCACAGGGGGACCTCGCCGGGGAGCTGTTTTTT.

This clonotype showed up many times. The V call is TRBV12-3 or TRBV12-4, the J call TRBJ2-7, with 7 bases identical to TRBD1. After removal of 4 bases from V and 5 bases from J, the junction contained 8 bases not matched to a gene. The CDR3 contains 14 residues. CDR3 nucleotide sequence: TGTGCCAGCAGTTCCGAAATACAGGGGAACGAGCAGTACTTC. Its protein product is CASSSEIQGNEQYF.

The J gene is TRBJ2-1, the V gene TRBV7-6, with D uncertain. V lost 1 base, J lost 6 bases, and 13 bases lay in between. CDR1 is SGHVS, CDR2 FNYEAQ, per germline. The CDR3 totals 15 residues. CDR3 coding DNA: TGTGCCAGCAGCTTAGGGGTTTCTAAGGCCAATGAGCAGTTCTTC. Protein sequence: CASSLGVSKANEQFF.

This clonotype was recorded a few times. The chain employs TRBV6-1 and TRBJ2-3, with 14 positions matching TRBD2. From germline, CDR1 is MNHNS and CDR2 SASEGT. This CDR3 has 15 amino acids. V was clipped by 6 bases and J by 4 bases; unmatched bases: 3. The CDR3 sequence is CASRPGLAGADTQYF. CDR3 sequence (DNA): TGTGCCAGCAGGCCGGGACTAGCGGGAGCAGATACGCAGTATTTT.

The CDR3 nucleotides read TGTGCCAGCAGCTCCGTTAGGGACCTTCTTCGCGGCACTGAAGCTTTCTTT. As protein: CASSSVRDLLRGTEAFF. The V and J genes are TRBV27 and TRBJ1-1; D possibly corresponds to TRBD1 (5 bases). The CDR3 is made up of 17 amino acids. Trimming stripped 6 bases from V and 4 bases from J, with 24 bases between. Germline assignment: CDR1 MNHEY and CDR2 SMNVEV (reference sequence).

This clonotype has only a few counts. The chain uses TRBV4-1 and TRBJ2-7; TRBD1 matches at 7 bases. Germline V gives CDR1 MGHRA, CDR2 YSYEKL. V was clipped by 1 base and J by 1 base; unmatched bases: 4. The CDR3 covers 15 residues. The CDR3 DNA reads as TGCGCCAGCAGCCAAGGAAGGGACAGATCCTACGAGCAGTACTTC. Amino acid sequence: CASSQGRDRSYEQYF.

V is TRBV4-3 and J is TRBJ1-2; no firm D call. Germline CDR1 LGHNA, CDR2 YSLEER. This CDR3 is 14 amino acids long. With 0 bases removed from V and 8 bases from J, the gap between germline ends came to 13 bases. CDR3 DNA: TGCGCCAGCAGCCAAGATGGCGGTCTATGGGGCTACACCTTC. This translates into CASSQDGGLWGYTF.

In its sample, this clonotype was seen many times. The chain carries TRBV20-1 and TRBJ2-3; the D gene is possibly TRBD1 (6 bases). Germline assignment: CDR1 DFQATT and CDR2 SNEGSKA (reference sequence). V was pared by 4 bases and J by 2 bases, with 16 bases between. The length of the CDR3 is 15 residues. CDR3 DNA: TGCAGTGCTACCTCCTGGGACAAACTCACAGATACGCAGTATTTT. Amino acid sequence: CSATSWDKLTDTQYF.

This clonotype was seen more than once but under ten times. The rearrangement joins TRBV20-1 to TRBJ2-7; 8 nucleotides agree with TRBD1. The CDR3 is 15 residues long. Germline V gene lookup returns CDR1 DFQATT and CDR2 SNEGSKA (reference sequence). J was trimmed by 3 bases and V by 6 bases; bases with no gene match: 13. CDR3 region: CSARSADRGDYEQYF. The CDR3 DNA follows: TGCAGTGCCAGATCCGCTGACAGGGGCGACTACGAGCAGTACTTC.

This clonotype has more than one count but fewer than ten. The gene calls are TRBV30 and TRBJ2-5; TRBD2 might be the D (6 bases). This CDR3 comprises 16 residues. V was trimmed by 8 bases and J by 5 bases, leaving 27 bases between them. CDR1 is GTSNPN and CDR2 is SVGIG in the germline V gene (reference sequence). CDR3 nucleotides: TGTGCCGGGGTGTTTAGTGATACCGGGGACTGGGAGACCCAGTACTTC. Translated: CAGVFSDTGDWETQYF.

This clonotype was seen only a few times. The CDR3 DNA is TGTGCCAGCAGTCCTCTGAGCGGGAGAGGGGACACCGGGGAGCTGTTTTTT. Amino acids: CASSPLSGRGDTGELFF. V usage is TRBV6-1 and J usage is TRBJ2-2; TRBD2 agrees at 8 bases. Germline CDR1 and CDR2: MNHNS and SASEGT. With 5 bases clipped from V and 3 bases from J, the junction kept 11 bases outside the gene matches. CDR3 size: 17 residues.

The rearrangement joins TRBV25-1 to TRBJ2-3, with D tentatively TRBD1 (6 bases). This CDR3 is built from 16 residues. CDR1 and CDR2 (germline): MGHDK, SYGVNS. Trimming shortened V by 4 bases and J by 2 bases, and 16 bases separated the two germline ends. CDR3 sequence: CASSGTGTPNTDTQYF. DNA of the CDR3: TGTGCCAGCAGTGGTACCGGGACACCAAACACAGATACGCAGTATTTT.

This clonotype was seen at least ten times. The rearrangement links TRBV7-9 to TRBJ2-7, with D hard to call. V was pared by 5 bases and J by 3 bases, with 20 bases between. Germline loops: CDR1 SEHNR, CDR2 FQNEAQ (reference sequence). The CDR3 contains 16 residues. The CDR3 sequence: CASSLRKYEPYYEQYF. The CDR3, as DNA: TGTGCCAGCAGCCTCCGAAAGTACGAACCCTACTACGAGCAGTACTTC.

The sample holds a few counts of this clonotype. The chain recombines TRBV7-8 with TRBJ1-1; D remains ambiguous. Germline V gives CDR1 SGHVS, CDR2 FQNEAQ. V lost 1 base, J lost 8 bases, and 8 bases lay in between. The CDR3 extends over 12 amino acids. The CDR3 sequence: CASSLGQDEAFF. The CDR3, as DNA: TGTGCCAGCAGCTTAGGGCAGGACGAAGCTTTCTTT.

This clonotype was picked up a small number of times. The CDR3 DNA reads as TGTGCCAGCAGTTACTCGGGGAGTCACTATGGCTACACCTTC. Encoded protein: CASSYSGSHYGYTF. The chain links TRBV6-5 to TRBJ1-2; D gene uncertain. Germline values: CDR1 MNHEY, CDR2 SVGAGI. V shed 0 bases and J shed 3 bases, with 8 bases lying between them. CDR3 length equals 14 residues.

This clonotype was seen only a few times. The CDR3 DNA reads TGTGCCCAGCAGTCCTTAGCTTACAATGAGCAGTTCTTC. It codes for CAQQSLAYNEQFF. V usage is TRBV2 and J usage is TRBJ2-1; no firm D call. V lost 11 bases and J lost 4, with 15 bases in between. This CDR3 has 13 amino acids. The V gene's germline CDR1 is SNHLY and CDR2 FYNNEI.

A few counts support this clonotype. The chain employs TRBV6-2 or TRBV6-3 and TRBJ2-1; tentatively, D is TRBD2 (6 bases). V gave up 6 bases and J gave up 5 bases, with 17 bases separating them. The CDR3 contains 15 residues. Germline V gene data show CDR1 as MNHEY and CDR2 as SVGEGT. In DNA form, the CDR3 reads TGTGCCAGCAGCCCTGGCCCTAGCGCCAACAATGAGCAGTTCTTC. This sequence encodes CASSPGPSANNEQFF.

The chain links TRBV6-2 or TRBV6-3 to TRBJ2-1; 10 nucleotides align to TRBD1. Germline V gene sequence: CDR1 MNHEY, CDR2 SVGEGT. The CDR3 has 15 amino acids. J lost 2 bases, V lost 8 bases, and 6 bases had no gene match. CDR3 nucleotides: TGTGCCAGCGGGACAGGGGACCCAGCCTACAATGAGCAGTTCTTC. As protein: CASGTGDPAYNEQFF.

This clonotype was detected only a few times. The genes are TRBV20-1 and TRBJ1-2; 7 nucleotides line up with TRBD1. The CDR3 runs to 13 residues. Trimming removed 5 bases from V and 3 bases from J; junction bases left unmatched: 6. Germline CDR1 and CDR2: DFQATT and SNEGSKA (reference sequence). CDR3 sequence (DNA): TGCAGTGCTGACGACAGGGATGACTATGGCTACACCTTC. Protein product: CSADDRDDYGYTF.

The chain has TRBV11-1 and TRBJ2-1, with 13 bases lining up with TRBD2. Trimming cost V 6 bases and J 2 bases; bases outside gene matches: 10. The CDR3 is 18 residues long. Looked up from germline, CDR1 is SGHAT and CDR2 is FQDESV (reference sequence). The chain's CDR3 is CASRVPGLAGVTYNEQFF. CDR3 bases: TGTGCCAGCAGGGTCCCCGGACTAGCGGGAGTCACCTACAATGAGCAGTTCTTC. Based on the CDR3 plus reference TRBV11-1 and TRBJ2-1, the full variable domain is EAEVAQSPRYKITEKSQAVAFWCDPISGHATLYWYRQILGQGPELLVQFQDESVVDDSQLPKDRFSAERLKGVDSTLKIQPAELGDSAMYLCASRVPGLAGVTYNEQFFGPGTRLTVL.

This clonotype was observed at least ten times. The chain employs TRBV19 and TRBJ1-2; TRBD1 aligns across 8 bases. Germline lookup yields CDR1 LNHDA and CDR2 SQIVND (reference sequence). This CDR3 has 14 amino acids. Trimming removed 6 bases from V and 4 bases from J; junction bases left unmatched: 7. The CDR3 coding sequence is TGTGCCAGTAGCATTTCAGGGGGCGCCTATGGCTACACCTTC. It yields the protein CASSISGGAYGYTF.

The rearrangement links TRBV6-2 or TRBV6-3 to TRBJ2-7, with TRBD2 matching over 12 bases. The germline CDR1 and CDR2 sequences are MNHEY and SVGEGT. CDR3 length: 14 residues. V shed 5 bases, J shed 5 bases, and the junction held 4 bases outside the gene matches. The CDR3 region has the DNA TGTGCCAGCAGTCTCAGACTAGCGGGAGACGAGCAGTACTTC. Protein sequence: CASSLRLAGDEQYF.

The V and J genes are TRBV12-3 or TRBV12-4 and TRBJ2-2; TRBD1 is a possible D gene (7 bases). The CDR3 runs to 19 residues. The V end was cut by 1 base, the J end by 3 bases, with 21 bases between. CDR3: CASSLGGWRDREDTGELFF. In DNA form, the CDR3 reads TGTGCCAGCAGTTTAGGCGGGTGGCGAGACAGGGAGGACACCGGGGAGCTGTTTTTT.

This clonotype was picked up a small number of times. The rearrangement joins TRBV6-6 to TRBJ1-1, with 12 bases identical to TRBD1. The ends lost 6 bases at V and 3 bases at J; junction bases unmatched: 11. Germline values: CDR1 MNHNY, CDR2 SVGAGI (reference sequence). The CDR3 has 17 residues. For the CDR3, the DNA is TGTGCCAGCAGATTAATCGGGACAGGGGGCAGGTACACTGAAGCTTTCTTT. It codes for CASRLIGTGGRYTEAFF.